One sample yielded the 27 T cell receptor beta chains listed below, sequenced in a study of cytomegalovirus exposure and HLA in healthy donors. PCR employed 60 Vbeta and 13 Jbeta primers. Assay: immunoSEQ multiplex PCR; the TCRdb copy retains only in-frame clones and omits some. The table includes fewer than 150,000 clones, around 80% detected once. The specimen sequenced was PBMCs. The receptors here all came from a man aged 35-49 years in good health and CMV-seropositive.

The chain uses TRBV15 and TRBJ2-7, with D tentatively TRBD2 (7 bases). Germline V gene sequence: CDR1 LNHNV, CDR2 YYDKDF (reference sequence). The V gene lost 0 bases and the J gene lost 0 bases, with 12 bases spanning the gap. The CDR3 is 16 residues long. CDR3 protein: CATSRERGDISYEQYF. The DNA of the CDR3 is TGTGCCACCAGCAGAGAACGGGGGGACATCTCCTACGAGCAGTACTTC.

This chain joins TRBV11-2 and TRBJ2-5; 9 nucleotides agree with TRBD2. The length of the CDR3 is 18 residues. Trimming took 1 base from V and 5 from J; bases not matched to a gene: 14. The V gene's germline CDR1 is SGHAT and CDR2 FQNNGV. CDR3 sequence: CASSLVRYGGRAFETQYF. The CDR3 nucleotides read TGTGCCAGCAGCTTAGTGAGATACGGCGGGAGGGCCTTTGAGACCCAGTACTTC.

DNA for the CDR3: TGTGCCAGCATGGGGGGGAGGGCCACAGATACGCAGTATTTT. Amino acids: CASMGGRATDTQYF. The chain combines TRBV5-4 with TRBJ2-3; 7 nucleotides line up with TRBD2. With 6 bases clipped from V and 2 bases from J, the junction kept 6 bases outside the gene matches. CDR3 length: 14 residues. Germline assignment: CDR1 SGHNT and CDR2 YYREEE (reference sequence).

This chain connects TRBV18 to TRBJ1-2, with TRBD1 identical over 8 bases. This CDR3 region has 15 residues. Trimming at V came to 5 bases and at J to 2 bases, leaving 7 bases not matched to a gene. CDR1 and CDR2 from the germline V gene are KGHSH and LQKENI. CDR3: CASSGGTGPNYGYTF. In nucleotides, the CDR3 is TGTGCCAGCTCAGGGGGGACAGGCCCGAACTATGGCTACACCTTC.

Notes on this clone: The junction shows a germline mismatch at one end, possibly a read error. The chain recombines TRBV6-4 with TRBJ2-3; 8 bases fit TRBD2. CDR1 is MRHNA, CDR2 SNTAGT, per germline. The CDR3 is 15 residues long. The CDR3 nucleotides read TGTGCCAGCAGTGAAACTAGCGGAAGCATAGATACGCAGTATTTT. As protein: CASSETSGSIDTQYF.

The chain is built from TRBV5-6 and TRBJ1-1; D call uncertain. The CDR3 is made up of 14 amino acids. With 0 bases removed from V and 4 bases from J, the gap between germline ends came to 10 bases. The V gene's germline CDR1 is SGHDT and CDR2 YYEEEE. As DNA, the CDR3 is TGTGCCAGCAGCTTGGCAGGTTTACCCACTGAAGCTTTCTTT. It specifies CASSLAGLPTEAFF.

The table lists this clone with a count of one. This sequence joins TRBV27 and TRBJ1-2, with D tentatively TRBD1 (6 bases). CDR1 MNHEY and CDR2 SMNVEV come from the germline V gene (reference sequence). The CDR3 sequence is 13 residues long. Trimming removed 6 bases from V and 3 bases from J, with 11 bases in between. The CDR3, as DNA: TGTGCCAGCAGCCGGGACACCTACTATGGCTACACCTTC. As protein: CASSRDTYYGYTF.

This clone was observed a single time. CDR3 in amino acids: CASSYGTGTDSPLHF. The CDR3 DNA follows: TGTGCCAGCAGCTACGGGACAGGGACGGATTCACCCCTCCACTTT. The chain has TRBV9 and TRBJ1-6; 9 bases are shared with TRBD1. This CDR3 region has 15 residues. V was pared by 4 bases and J by 8 bases, with 7 bases of the junction left unmatched. Germline-derived CDR1 and CDR2 are SGDLS and YYNGEE.

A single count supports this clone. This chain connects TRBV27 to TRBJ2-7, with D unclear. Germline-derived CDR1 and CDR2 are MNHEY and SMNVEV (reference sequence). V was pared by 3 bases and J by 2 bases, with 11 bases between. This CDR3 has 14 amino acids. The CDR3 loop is CASSLSIGPYEQYF. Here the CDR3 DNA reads TGTGCCAGCAGTTTGTCTATTGGGCCCTACGAGCAGTACTTC.

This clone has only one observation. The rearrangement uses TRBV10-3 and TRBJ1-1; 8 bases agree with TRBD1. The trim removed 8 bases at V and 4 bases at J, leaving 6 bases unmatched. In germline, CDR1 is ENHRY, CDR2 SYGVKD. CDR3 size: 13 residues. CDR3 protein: CAIRQGSSTEAFF. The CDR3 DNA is TGTGCCATCCGACAGGGGTCGAGCACTGAAGCTTTCTTT.

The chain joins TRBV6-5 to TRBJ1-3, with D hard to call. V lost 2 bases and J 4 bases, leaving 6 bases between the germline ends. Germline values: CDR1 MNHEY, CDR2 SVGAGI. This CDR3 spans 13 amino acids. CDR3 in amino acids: CASSYRAGNTIYF. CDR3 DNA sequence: TGTGCCAGCAGTTACAGAGCGGGAAACACCATATATTTT.

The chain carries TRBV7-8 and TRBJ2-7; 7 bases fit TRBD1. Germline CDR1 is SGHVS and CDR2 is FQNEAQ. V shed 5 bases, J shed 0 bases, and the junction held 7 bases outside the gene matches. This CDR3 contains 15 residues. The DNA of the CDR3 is TGTGCCAGCAGCCCACCCGGGACAGTCTCCTACGAGCAGTACTTC. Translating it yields CASSPPGTVSYEQYF.

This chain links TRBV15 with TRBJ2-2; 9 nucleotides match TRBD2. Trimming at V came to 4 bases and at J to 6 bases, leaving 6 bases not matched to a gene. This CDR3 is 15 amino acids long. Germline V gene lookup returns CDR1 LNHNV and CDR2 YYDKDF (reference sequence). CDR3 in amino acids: CATSKLAGAAGELFF. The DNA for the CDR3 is TGTGCCACCAGCAAATTAGCGGGAGCGGCCGGGGAGCTGTTTTTT.

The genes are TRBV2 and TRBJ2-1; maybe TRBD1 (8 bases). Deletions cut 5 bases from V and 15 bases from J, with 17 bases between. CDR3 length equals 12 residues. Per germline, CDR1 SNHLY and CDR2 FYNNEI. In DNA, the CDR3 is TGTGCCAGCAGTCACAGGGGGGGCTCTCGGTTCTTC. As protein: CASSHRGGSRFF.

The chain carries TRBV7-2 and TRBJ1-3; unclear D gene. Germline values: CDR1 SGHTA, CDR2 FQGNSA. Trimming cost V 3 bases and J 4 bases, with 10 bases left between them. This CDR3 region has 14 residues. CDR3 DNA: TGTGCCAGCAGCTTGGGCAGCTACGGAAACACCATATATTTT. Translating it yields CASSLGSYGNTIYF. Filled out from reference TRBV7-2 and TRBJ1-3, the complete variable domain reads GAGVSQSPSNKVTEKGKDVELRCDPISGHTALYWYRQSLGQGLEFLIYFQGNSAPDKSGLPSDRFSAERTGGSVSTLTIQRTQQEDSAVYLCASSLGSYGNTIYFGEGSWLTVV.

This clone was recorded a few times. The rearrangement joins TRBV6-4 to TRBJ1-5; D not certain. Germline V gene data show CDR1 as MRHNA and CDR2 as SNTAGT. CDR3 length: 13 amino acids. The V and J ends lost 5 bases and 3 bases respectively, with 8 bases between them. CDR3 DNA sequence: TGTGCCAGCAGTCGAGAATACAATCAGCCCCAGCATTTT. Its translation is CASSREYNQPQHF.

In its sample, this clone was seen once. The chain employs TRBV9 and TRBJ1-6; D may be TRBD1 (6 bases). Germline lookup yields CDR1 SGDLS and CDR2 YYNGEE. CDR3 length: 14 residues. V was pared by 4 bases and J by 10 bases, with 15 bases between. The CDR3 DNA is TGTGCCAGCAGCCCCACAGGGAATTCCTCACCCCTCCACTTT. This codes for CASSPTGNSSPLHF.

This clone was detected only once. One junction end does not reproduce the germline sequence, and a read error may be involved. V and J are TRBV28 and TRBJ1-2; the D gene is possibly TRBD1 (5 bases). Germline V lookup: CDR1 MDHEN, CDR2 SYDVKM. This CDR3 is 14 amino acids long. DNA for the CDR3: TGTACCAGCAGTGACGGGACTTTCAAACGGGGCTACACCTTC. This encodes CTSSDGTFKRGYTF.

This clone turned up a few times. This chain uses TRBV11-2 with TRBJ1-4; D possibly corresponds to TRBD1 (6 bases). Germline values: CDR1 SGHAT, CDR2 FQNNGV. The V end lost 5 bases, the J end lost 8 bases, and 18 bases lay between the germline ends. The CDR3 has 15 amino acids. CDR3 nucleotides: TGTGCCAGCAGCCCGATGGACAGCTTAAGGGAAAAACTGTTTTTT. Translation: CASSPMDSLREKLFF.

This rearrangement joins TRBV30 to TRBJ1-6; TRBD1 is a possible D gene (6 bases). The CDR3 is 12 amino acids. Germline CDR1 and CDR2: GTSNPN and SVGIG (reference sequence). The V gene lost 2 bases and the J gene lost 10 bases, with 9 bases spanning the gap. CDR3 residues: CAWSPGESPLHF. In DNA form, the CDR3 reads TGTGCCTGGAGTCCAGGGGAATCACCCCTCCACTTT.

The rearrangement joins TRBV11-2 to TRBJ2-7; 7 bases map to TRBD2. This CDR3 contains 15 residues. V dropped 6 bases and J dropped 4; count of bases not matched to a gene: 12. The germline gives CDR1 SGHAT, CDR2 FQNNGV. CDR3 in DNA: TGTGCCAGCAGTTTAAATGTTGGGGGGGAGTACGAGCAGTACTTC. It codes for CASSLNVGGEYEQYF. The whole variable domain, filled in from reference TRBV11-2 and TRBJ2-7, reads EAGVAQSPRYKIIEKRQSVAFWCNPISGHATLYWYQQILGQGPKLLIQFQNNGVVDDSQLPKDRFSAERLKGVDSTLKIQPAKLEDSAVYLCASSLNVGGEYEQYFGPGTRLTVT.

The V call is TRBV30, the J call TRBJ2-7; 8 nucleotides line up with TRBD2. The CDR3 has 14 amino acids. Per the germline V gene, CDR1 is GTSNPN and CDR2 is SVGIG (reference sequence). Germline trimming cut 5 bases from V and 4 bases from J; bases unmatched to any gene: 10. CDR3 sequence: CAWGRGGRTYEQYF. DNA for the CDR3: TGTGCCTGGGGCCGGGGCGGGAGGACGTACGAGCAGTACTTC. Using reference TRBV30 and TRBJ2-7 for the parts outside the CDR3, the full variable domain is SQTIHQWPATLVQPVGSPLSLECTVEGTSNPNLYWYRQAAGRGLQLLFYSVGIGQISSEVPQNLSASRPQDRQFILSSKKLLLSDSGFYLCAWGRGGRTYEQYFGPGTRLTVT.

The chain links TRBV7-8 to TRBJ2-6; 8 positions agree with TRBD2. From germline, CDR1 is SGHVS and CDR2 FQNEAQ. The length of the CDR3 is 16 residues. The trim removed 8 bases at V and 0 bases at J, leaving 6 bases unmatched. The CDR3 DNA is TGTGCCAGCGACCGACGGGGGGGCTCTGGGGCCAACGTCCTGACTTTC. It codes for CASDRRGGSGANVLTF.

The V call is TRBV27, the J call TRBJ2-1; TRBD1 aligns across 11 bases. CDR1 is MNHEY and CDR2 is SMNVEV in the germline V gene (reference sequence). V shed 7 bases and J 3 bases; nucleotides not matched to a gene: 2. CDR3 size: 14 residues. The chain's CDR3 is CASTGQGGYNEQFF. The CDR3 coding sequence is TGTGCCAGCACGGGACAGGGGGGCTACAATGAGCAGTTCTTC.

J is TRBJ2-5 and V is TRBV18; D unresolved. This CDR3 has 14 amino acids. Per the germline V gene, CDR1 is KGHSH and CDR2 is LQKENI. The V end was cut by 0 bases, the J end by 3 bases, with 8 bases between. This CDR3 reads CASSPPSQKETQYF. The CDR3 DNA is TGTGCCAGCTCACCACCGTCACAGAAAGAGACCCAGTACTTC.

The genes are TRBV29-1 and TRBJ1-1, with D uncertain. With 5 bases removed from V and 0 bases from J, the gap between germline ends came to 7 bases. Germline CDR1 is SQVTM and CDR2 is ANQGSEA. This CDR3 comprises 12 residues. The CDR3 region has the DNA TGCAGCGTTCTTCCTATGAACACTGAAGCTTTCTTT. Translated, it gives CSVLPMNTEAFF.

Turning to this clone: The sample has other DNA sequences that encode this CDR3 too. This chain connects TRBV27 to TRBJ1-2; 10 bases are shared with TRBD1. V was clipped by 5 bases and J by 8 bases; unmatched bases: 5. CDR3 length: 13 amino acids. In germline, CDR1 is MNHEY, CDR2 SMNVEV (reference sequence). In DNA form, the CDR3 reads TGTGCCAGCAGTGTGGGACAGGGGAGAGGCTACACCTTC. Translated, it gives CASSVGQGRGYTF.